These 18 T cell receptor beta chains originate from one sample sequenced in a study of early T cells in non-severe SARS-CoV-2 infection. TCRdb ran MiXCR on the 5' RACE reads and lists one entry per CDR3 protein. The repertoire includes tens of thousands of distinct CDR3 sequences, about 25% of them detected once, and roughly 4.6% sits in the top ten. The sample consisted of whole blood, taken at baseline. Receptors were obtained from an adult who was a healthcare worker with PCR-confirmed SARS-CoV-2 infection or an uninfected control (not recorded which).

The chain employs TRBV5-5 and TRBJ2-7; D unresolved. From germline, CDR1 is SGHKS and CDR2 YYEKEE (reference sequence). The CDR3 sequence is 13 residues long. V gave up 3 bases and J gave up 3 bases, with 10 bases separating them. The CDR3: CASSSGRSYEQYF. The CDR3 region has the DNA TGTGCCAGCAGCTCCGGACGCAGCTACGAGCAGTACTTC.

The chain combines TRBV6-1 with TRBJ1-6; D is ambiguous. Germline CDR1 is MNHNS and CDR2 is SASEGT. V dropped 3 bases and J dropped 5 bases, with 5 bases sitting between them. CDR3 length equals 13 residues. The CDR3 DNA sequence: TGTGCCAGCAGTGAGATTCATAATTCACCCCTCCACTTT. Translation: CASSEIHNSPLHF.

This clonotype has just a few counts. The V call is TRBV20-1, the J call TRBJ1-5; D unclear. The germline V gene has CDR1 DFQATT and CDR2 SNEGSKA (reference sequence). CDR3 length: 13 amino acids. The V end was cut by 3 bases, the J end by 0 bases, with 6 bases between. The CDR3 DNA sequence: TGCAGTGCTAGCGGATTTAGCAATCAGCCCCAGCATTTT. Residues: CSASGFSNQPQHF.

The CDR3 reads CASSHQIPAGLYEQYF. DNA for the CDR3: TGTGCCAGCAGCCATCAAATCCCAGCGGGGTTGTACGAGCAGTACTTC. V is TRBV11-2 and J is TRBJ2-7; TRBD2 aligns across 7 bases. Germline CDR1 and CDR2: SGHAT and FQNNGV. Trimming at V came to 5 bases and at J to 4 bases, leaving 14 bases not matched to a gene. The CDR3 loop spans 16 amino acids.

This clonotype was detected only a few times. This rearrangement joins TRBV11-2 to TRBJ2-7; a weak D match, TRBD1 (6 bases). The CDR3 runs to 14 residues. In germline, CDR1 is SGHAT, CDR2 FQNNGV. Trimming cost V 0 bases and J 7 bases, with 13 bases left between them. The CDR3 region has the DNA TGTGCCAGCAGCTTAGATTTCAGGGGTTGGGAGCAGTACTTC. Its protein is CASSLDFRGWEQYF.

This clonotype was counted a few times. The V call is TRBV29-1, the J call TRBJ2-7; 7 nucleotides line up with TRBD1. J gave up 0 bases and V 5 bases, and 1 base lay outside the gene matches. Looked up from germline, CDR1 is SQVTM and CDR2 is ANQGSEA. The CDR3 totals 12 residues. The CDR3 reads CSVRDSSYEQYF. CDR3 nucleotide sequence: TGCAGCGTTCGGGACAGCTCCTACGAGCAGTACTTC.

The chain recombines TRBV12-3 or TRBV12-4 with TRBJ2-5, with TRBD2 matching 7 bases. The ends lost 5 bases at V and 3 bases at J; junction bases unmatched: 9. This CDR3 has 15 amino acids. The CDR3 here is CASSPAAGVKETQYF. As DNA, the CDR3 is TGTGCCAGCAGTCCAGCGGCGGGGGTGAAAGAGACCCAGTACTTC.

This clonotype was recorded a few times. The DNA for the CDR3 is TGTGCCAGTAGTATCCCCGGACTAGCCAGCTCCTACAATGAGCAGTTCTTC. Translation gives CASSIPGLASSYNEQFF. The chain combines TRBV19 with TRBJ2-1; the match to TRBD2 covers 8 bases. Germline lookup yields CDR1 LNHDA and CDR2 SQIVND (reference sequence). CDR3 size: 17 residues. V was clipped by 3 bases and J by 0 bases; unmatched bases: 7. The full variable domain, its missing parts supplied by reference TRBV19 and TRBJ2-1, is DGGITQSPKYLFRKEGQNVTLSCEQNLNHDAMYWYRQDPGQGLRLIYYSQIVNDFQKGDIAEGYSVSREKKESFPLTVTSAQKNPTAFYLCASSIPGLASSYNEQFFGPGTRLTVL.

V usage is TRBV20-1 and J usage is TRBJ2-4; TRBD1 agrees at 7 bases. The V segment lost 6 bases and the J segment 2 bases; nucleotides outside the gene matches: 7. This CDR3 comprises 14 residues. Germline lookup yields CDR1 DFQATT and CDR2 SNEGSKA (reference sequence). The CDR3 loop is CSAGTGASKNIQYF. CDR3 DNA sequence: TGCAGTGCCGGTACAGGGGCATCCAAAAACATTCAGTACTTC.

This clonotype was detected only a few times. The chain is built from TRBV19 and TRBJ2-3, with D uncertain. Germline V gives CDR1 LNHDA, CDR2 SQIVND (reference sequence). Trimming removed 3 bases at V and 2 bases at J, with 12 bases between. This CDR3 comprises 15 residues. The DNA for the CDR3 is TGTGCCAGTAGTATCCGACGGAGAGACACAGATACGCAGTATTTT. It yields the protein CASSIRRRDTDTQYF.

This clonotype showed up many times. CDR3 region: CASSSRQGNEQYF. CDR3 DNA sequence: TGTGCCAGCAGCTCCCGACAGGGGAACGAGCAGTACTTC. This rearrangement joins TRBV7-2 to TRBJ2-7; 8 nucleotides match TRBD1. Germline V CDR1 and CDR2: SGHTA, FQGNSA. CDR3 length: 13 residues. J gave up 5 bases and V 4 bases, and 4 bases lay outside the gene matches.

This clonotype was picked up a small number of times. The chain carries TRBV6-1 and TRBJ1-2; D might be TRBD1 (6 bases). Trimming cost V 5 bases and J 7 bases, with 11 bases left between them. CDR3 length equals 12 residues. Germline values: CDR1 MNHNS, CDR2 SASEGT. The CDR3 here is CASSLQGGGYTF. The CDR3 DNA reads as TGTGCCAGCAGTCTACAGGGAGGTGGCTACACCTTC.

In its sample, this clonotype was seen a few times. The chain carries TRBV2 and TRBJ2-3; D may be TRBD2 (5 bases). The CDR3 is 15 residues long. Germline assignment: CDR1 SNHLY and CDR2 FYNNEI. Trimming stripped 7 bases from V and 0 bases from J, with 14 bases between. CDR3 sequence (DNA): TGTGCCAGCAAGGACTTACCGTTTAGCACAGATACGCAGTATTTT. Translated: CASKDLPFSTDTQYF.

This clonotype was seen repeatedly, ten times or more. This rearrangement joins TRBV9 to TRBJ2-3; no clear D gene. CDR3 size: 16 residues. V was shortened by 3 bases and J by 4 bases, with 18 bases between the two germline ends. Germline assignment: CDR1 SGDLS and CDR2 YYNGEE. Here the CDR3 reads CASSGRLGLLPDTQYF. CDR3 nucleotides: TGTGCCAGCAGCGGACGCCTTGGGCTACTCCCAGATACGCAGTATTTT. The full variable domain, completed using reference TRBV9 and TRBJ2-3, is DSGVTQTPKHLITATGQRVTLRCSPRSGDLSVYWYQQSLDQGLQFLIQYYNGEERAKGNILERFSAQQFPDLHSELNLSSLELGDSALYFCASSGRLGLLPDTQYFGPGTRLTVL.

This clonotype appeared a few times. This rearrangement joins TRBV20-1 to TRBJ2-7; D is perhaps TRBD1 or TRBD2 (7 bases each). This CDR3 spans 14 amino acids. V lost 3 bases and J lost 2, with 14 bases in between. Germline V gene lookup returns CDR1 DFQATT and CDR2 SNEGSKA (reference sequence). Here the CDR3 DNA reads TGCAGTGCTAGGGGGGGGACAGTGGCCTACGAGCAGTACTTC. This translates into CSARGGTVAYEQYF.

The chain links TRBV27 to TRBJ2-6; TRBD1 or TRBD2 may be the D gene (5 bases each). The germline V gene has CDR1 MNHEY and CDR2 SMNVEV (reference sequence). V was shortened by 3 bases and J by 0 bases, with 9 bases between the two germline ends. The CDR3 totals 16 residues. CDR3: CASSFLRGSGANVLTF. The CDR3 coding sequence is TGTGCCAGCAGTTTTTTGAGGGGCTCTGGGGCCAACGTCCTGACTTTC.

The chain uses TRBV4-2 and TRBJ2-7, with a weak D call TRBD1 (6 bases). Trimming cost V 0 bases and J 3 bases, with 15 bases left between them. This CDR3 contains 16 residues. Germline values: CDR1 LGHNA, CDR2 YNFKEQ. CDR3 DNA: TGTGCCAGCAGCCAAGAATGGGGGCAAACGATCTACGAGCAGTACTTC. It yields the protein CASSQEWGQTIYEQYF.

The chain carries TRBV5-4 and TRBJ2-7; 10 bases agree with TRBD1. Germline assignment: CDR1 SGHNT and CDR2 YYREEE (reference sequence). The CDR3 runs to 13 residues. V gave up 6 bases and J gave up 7 bases; unmatched junction bases: 7. CDR3 residues: CASTPGQGWEQYF. Here the CDR3 DNA reads TGTGCCAGCACCCCGGGACAGGGGTGGGAGCAGTACTTC.